A single sample gave rise to the 20 T cell receptor beta chains below, sequenced in a study of cytomegalovirus exposure and HLA in healthy donors. The study ran its PCR with 60 Vbeta and 13 Jbeta primers. Measured with immunoSEQ multiplex PCR; TCRdb has only the in-frame clones, and not every one. This sample has some 150,000 clones; roughly four fifths occur once, and the top ten carry about 3.2%. The source material was PBMCs. The origin of the receptors is a man aged 18 to 30 in good health and CMV-seropositive.

The chain has TRBV18 and TRBJ2-2; no clear D. Germline CDR1 KGHSH, CDR2 LQKENI. CDR3 size: 16 residues. The V gene lost 0 bases and the J gene lost 1 base, with 9 bases spanning the gap. The DNA for the CDR3 is TGTGCCAGCTCACCACCGGGTAACAGGAACACCGGGGAGCTGTTTTTT. Protein product: CASSPPGNRNTGELFF.

This clone was seen a single time. Other DNA variants within this sample encode the same CDR3. V and J are TRBV5-1 and TRBJ1-4, with 9 bases fitting TRBD1. V lost 0 bases and J lost 8; bases outside the gene matches: 2. The CDR3 has 14 residues. Germline V gene sequence: CDR1 SGHRS, CDR2 YFSETQ. In nucleotides, the CDR3 is TGCGCCAGCAGCTTGGGACAGGGGGGAGAAAAACTGTTTTTT. It codes for CASSLGQGGEKLFF.

V is TRBV5-1 and J is TRBJ1-6, with D perhaps matching TRBD1 (5 bases). V was clipped by 4 bases and J by 7 bases, with 15 bases between them. Germline lookup yields CDR1 SGHRS and CDR2 YFSETQ. The CDR3 contains 15 residues. This CDR3 is CASSRSGGENSPLHF. The DNA for the CDR3 is TGCGCCAGCAGCCGGTCGGGGGGGGAGAATTCACCCCTCCACTTT.

This chain joins TRBV7-9 and TRBJ2-7; perhaps TRBD2 as D (6 bases). Trimming shortened V by 5 bases and J by 0 bases, and 23 bases separated the two germline ends. The CDR3 length is 18 residues. Per germline, CDR1 SEHNR and CDR2 FQNEAQ (reference sequence). The CDR3: CASSPSAGSGRGSYEQYF. CDR3 sequence (DNA): TGTGCCAGCAGCCCTAGTGCGGGGTCGGGGAGAGGCTCCTACGAGCAGTACTTC.

Only one count was recorded for this clone. V is TRBV25-1 and J is TRBJ2-1, with no clear D. Germline-derived CDR1 and CDR2 are MGHDK and SYGVNS. The CDR3 is made up of 13 amino acids. V was shortened by 4 bases and J by 9 bases, with 13 bases between the two germline ends. This CDR3 is CASSVLVSGEQFF. The CDR3 coding sequence is TGTGCCAGCAGTGTATTAGTTTCCGGTGAGCAGTTCTTC.

This chain connects TRBV5-1 to TRBJ2-3, with 7 bases fitting TRBD1. The CDR3 covers 15 residues. V gave up 0 bases and J gave up 4 bases; unmatched junction bases: 5. The germline gives CDR1 SGHRS, CDR2 YFSETQ. The CDR3 nucleotides read TGCGCCAGCAGCTTGGGGGGCGACAGGGCAGATACGCAGTATTTT. Its translation is CASSLGGDRADTQYF.

V usage is TRBV7-3 and J usage is TRBJ2-3; 10 bases fit TRBD2. Germline V gene sequence: CDR1 SGHTA, CDR2 FQGTGA. After removal of 4 bases from V and 5 bases from J, the junction contained 6 bases not matched to a gene. The CDR3 is made up of 15 amino acids. The CDR3 DNA sequence: TGTGCCAGCAGCTCGGTAGCGGGAGGCGGAGATACGCAGTATTTT. Its translation: CASSSVAGGGDTQYF.

Worth noting for this clone: Germline is not matched at one junction end, which may reflect a read error. The gene calls are TRBV28 and TRBJ1-1, with 7 bases aligning to TRBD1. Germline CDR1 is MDHEN and CDR2 is SYDVKM. The CDR3 runs 14 residues. CDR3 DNA: TGTGCCAGCAGTCTATGGACAGGAAACACTGAAGCTTTCTTT. Amino acids: CASSLWTGNTEAFF.

The chain recombines TRBV2 with TRBJ2-7; 8 bases line up with TRBD1. CDR3 size: 16 residues. The germline CDR1 and CDR2 sequences are SNHLY and FYNNEI. Trimming took 7 bases from V and 7 from J; bases not matched to a gene: 18. CDR3 protein: CASIRAQGALYEEQYF. CDR3 in DNA: TGTGCCAGCATCCGGGCCCAGGGGGCCCTTTATGAAGAGCAGTACTTC.

This sequence joins TRBV7-9 and TRBJ2-7; 8 bases agree with TRBD2. From germline, CDR1 is SEHNR and CDR2 FQNEAQ (reference sequence). The CDR3 runs to 16 residues. Trimming cost V 5 bases and J 1 base; bases outside gene matches: 10. CDR3 sequence reads: CASSTRTSRPSYEQYF. The CDR3 nucleotides read TGTGCCAGCAGCACACGGACTAGCCGCCCTTCCTACGAGCAGTACTTC.

Only one count was recorded for this clone. The genes are TRBV18 and TRBJ2-7, with 9 bases lining up with TRBD1. CDR1 KGHSH and CDR2 LQKENI come from the germline V gene. V was clipped by 3 bases and J by 6 bases; unmatched bases: 12. The CDR3 has 16 residues. In DNA, the CDR3 is TGTGCCAGCTCACCGCCGGACAGGGGAGGGACCGGCGAGCAGTACTTC. Translating it yields CASSPPDRGGTGEQYF.

The CDR3 region has the DNA TGTGCCAGCAGAAAAGTGGGCTGGGAGACCCAGTACTTC. It specifies CASRKVGWETQYF. The rearrangement links TRBV27 to TRBJ2-5; D gene uncertain. CDR1 is MNHEY and CDR2 is SMNVEV in the germline V gene (reference sequence). The CDR3 has 13 residues. V was trimmed by 6 bases and J by 5 bases, leaving 13 bases between them.

The chain links TRBV4-1 to TRBJ1-2, with D unclear. V shed 2 bases and J shed 0 bases, with 13 bases lying between them. CDR3 length: 16 amino acids. Germline CDR1 is MGHRA and CDR2 is YSYEKL. The CDR3 sequence: CASSQSRRSTNYGYTF. CDR3 nucleotides: TGCGCCAGCAGCCAATCGCGGAGATCCACTAACTATGGCTACACCTTC.

The V and J genes are TRBV4-1 and TRBJ1-2; D remains ambiguous. V gave up 1 base and J gave up 9 bases, with 15 bases separating them. This CDR3 spans 14 amino acids. Germline values: CDR1 MGHRA, CDR2 YSYEKL. CDR3 residues: CASSQGSLRGSYTF. DNA for the CDR3: TGCGCCAGCAGCCAAGGGTCGCTTCGTGGCAGCTACACCTTC.

This clone was picked up one time. V usage is TRBV5-6 and J usage is TRBJ2-5; 7 bases agree with TRBD2. TRBJ2-7 matches the DNA end more closely, so the J call is doubtful. The CDR3 totals 17 residues. Germline V CDR1 and CDR2: SGHDT, YYEEEE. DNA of the CDR3: TGTGCCAGCAGCTTGGCTCGTCAGGGACTATATTCCTACGAGCAGTACTTC. Protein product: CASSLARQGLYSYEQYF.

The rearrangement links TRBV15 to TRBJ1-2; the match to TRBD1 covers 8 bases. V was pared by 6 bases and J by 3 bases, with 3 bases of the junction left unmatched. Germline V gene lookup returns CDR1 LNHNV and CDR2 YYDKDF (reference sequence). CDR3 length equals 13 residues. The CDR3 sequence: CATSKDRDYGYTF. For the CDR3, the DNA is TGTGCCACCAGTAAGGACAGGGACTATGGCTACACCTTC.

The V gene is TRBV19, the J gene TRBJ2-1; 11 positions match TRBD2. V trimming: 5 bases; J trimming: 4 bases; junction bases outside the gene matches: 4. Germline CDR1 is LNHDA and CDR2 is SQIVND (reference sequence). The CDR3 extends over 15 amino acids. The CDR3 here is CASSQGTSGYNEQFF. CDR3 sequence (DNA): TGTGCCAGTAGTCAAGGGACTAGCGGATACAATGAGCAGTTCTTC.

The chain has TRBV5-1 and TRBJ2-5; D gene uncertain. CDR1 is SGHRS, CDR2 YFSETQ, per germline. The V end lost 2 bases, the J end lost 1 base, and 6 bases lay between the germline ends. The CDR3 length is 13 residues. The CDR3 region is CASSFPSQETQYF. CDR3 bases: TGCGCCAGCAGCTTCCCCTCCCAAGAGACCCAGTACTTC.

This chain links TRBV4-1 with TRBJ1-5, with D possibly TRBD1 on 6 matching bases. The CDR3 is 15 residues long. CDR1 and CDR2 (germline): MGHRA, YSYEKL. Trimming removed 1 base from V and 3 bases from J, with 10 bases in between. CDR3 bases: TGCGCCAGCAGCCAAGCAGGGGCCTCCAATCAGCCCCAGCATTTT. Its translation is CASSQAGASNQPQHF.

This clone was detected once. V gene TRBV7-9 combines with J gene TRBJ2-7; 7 bases line up with TRBD2. Germline CDR1 and CDR2: SEHNR and FQNEAQ (reference sequence). Trimming removed 7 bases from V and 4 bases from J; junction bases left unmatched: 16. The CDR3 is made up of 16 amino acids. In nucleotides, the CDR3 is TGTGCCAGCACCAAAAGCGGTAGCGGGCGTATGTACGAGCAGTACTTC. Protein sequence: CASTKSGSGRMYEQYF.